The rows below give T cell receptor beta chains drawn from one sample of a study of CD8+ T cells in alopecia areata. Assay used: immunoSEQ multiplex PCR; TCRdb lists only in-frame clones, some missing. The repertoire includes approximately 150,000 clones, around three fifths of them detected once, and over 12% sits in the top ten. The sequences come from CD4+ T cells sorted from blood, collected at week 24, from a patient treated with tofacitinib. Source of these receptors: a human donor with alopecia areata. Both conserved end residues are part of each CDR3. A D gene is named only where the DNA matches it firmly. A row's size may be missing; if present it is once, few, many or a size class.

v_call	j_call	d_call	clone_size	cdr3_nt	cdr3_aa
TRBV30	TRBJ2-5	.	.	TGTGCCTTATCGAGGGGCCTTTCGGCCCAGTACTTC	CALSRGLSAQYF
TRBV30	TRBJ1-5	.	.	TGTGCCTGGAGTGTAGGGGGGTATAGCAATCAGCCCCAGCATTTT	CAWSVGGYSNQPQHF
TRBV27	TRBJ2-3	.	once	TGTGCCAGCAGCCCGCAGGGGGATACGCAGTATTTT	CASSPQGDTQYF
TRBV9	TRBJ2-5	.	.	TGTGCCAGCAGCGTAGGGGGCGGGGTGGAGACCCAGTACTTC	CASSVGGGVETQYF
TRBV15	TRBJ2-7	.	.	TGTGCCACCAGCAGAGACCTAACCTACGAGCAGTACTTC	CATSRDLTYEQYF
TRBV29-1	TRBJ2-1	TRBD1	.	TGCAGCGTTGTTGGGACAGGGGGTGATGAGCAGTTCTTC	CSVVGTGGDEQFF
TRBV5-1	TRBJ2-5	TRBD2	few	TGCGCCAGCCGGCGACTAGCGGGGCCCGCCCCCGAGACCCAGTACTTC	CASRRLAGPAPETQYF
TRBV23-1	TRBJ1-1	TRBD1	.	TGCGCCAGCAGGTCCCAGGGGGTAGCGACTGAAGCTTTCTTT	CASRSQGVATEAFF
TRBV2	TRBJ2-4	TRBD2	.	TGTGCCAGCAGGGGACTAGCGGGGAAAAACATTCAGTACTTC	CASRGLAGKNIQYF
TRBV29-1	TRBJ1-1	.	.	TGCAGCGTTGAAGAACAGAGGAACACTGAAGCTTTCTTT	CSVEEQRNTEAFF